This paragraph covers one TCR beta chain sequence. Its antigen is not identified. Full-length variable regions came from constant-region reverse primers plus semi-nested Nested Universal Primer A PCR. One entry per CDR3 protein, called by TCRdb with MiXCR from the 5' RACE reads. This table has fewer than 65,000 distinct CDR3 sequences, more than 25% appearing once. Naive CD4+ cells had CD25+ Tregs removed. Per germline, CDR1 SGHTA and CDR2 FQGNSA. The V segment lost 8 bases and the J segment 10 bases; nucleotides outside the gene matches: 9. CDR3 length: 14 residues. Study-level findings and limits: The TCR gene usage of tumor memory CD4+ T cells clustered together with blood and lymph node memory CD4+ cells and with lymph node naive CD4+ cells. Tumor-infiltrating Treg TCR alpha and beta sequences overlapped most with tumor naive CD4+ T cells, then blood naive.

This sequence was found in a female donor with breast cancer. The chain carries TRBV7-2 and TRBJ2-1; 12 bases fit TRBD2. Sequenced sample: tumor-infiltrating naive CD4+ T cells sorted from the breast tumor. Subset in this sample: naive CD4+ T cells, CD4+CD45RA+CD25-. CDR3 DNA: TGTGCCAGCGCTCTAGCGGGAGGGCCTGGGGAGCAGTTCTTC. It encodes CASALAGGPGEQFF.